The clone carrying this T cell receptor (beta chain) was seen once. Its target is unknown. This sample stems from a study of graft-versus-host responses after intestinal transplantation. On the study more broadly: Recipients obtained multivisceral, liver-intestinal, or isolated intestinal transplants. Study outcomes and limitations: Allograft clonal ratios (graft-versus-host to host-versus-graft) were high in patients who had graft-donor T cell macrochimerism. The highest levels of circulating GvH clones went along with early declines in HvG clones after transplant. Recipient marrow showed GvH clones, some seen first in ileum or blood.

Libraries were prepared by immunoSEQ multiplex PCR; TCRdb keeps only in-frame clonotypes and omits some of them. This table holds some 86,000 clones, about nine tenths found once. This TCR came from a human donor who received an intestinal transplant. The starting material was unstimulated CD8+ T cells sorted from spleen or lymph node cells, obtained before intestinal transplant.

CDR3 loop: CSSSGFVWRNTDTQYF. The CDR3 coding sequence is TGCAGTAGCTCCGGGTTTGTGTGGCGGAACACAGATACGCAGTATTTT. The chain recombines TRBV29-1 with TRBJ2-3; D call uncertain. The CDR3 has 16 residues. Looked up from germline, CDR1 is SQVTM and CDR2 is ANQGSEA.